This T cell receptor beta chain was identified during a study of human versus mouse CDR3 diversity and MHC coevolution. Study conclusions and caveats: Human CDR3s averaged more deletions and insertions than mouse CDR3s. Clonal inequality was lowest in most of the three human donors.

Note on this clone: Its specificity is not known.

V was trimmed by 0 bases and J by 4 bases, leaving 10 bases between them. CDR3 length: 14 residues. CDR1 is SGHRS and CDR2 is YFSETQ in the germline V gene. Some clones are missing from TCRdb's copy, which holds only in-frame ones; the method was immunoSEQ multiplex PCR. The sample comprises about 81,000 clones, just over 90% of which are singletons, and more than 1.1% rests with the top ten. The sequence came from a person aged 25 to 75 in good health. The chain employs TRBV5-1 and TRBJ1-2; D call uncertain. Sequenced input: naive CD4+ T cells from blood. The subset is: CD45RO-negative CD62L-positive naive CD4 T cells. CDR3 nucleotides: TGCGCCAGCAGCTTGGCCGAGGCCACCTATGGCTACACCTTC. Amino acid sequence: CASSLAEATYGYTF.